Listed below are T cell receptor beta chains from one sample, sequenced in a study of T cell repertoires in cytomegalovirus infection. Their specific antigens are unknown. One entry per CDR3 protein, called by TCRdb with MiXCR from the reads. This table has roughly 150,000 distinct CDR3 sequences, less than 25% appearing once. The starting material was CD8+ T cells from cultured PBMCs, obtained from culture after CMV antigen stimulation. The receptors come from a human donor in good health (CMV status not recorded). Some clones in this sample may be carry-over from other donors' samples. Each CDR3 is given with its conserved first and last residue.

v_call cdr3_aa
TRBV7-3 CASRPSSSYEQYF
TRBV29-1 CSVEFPQGDLAKNIQYF
TRBV7-2 CASSLENGGSQTTQYF
TRBV4-1 CASSQAGRDPDGYTF
TRBV27 CASSDSGGLLVEQFF
TRBV6-1 CASSEWDQGNYGYTF
TRBV9 CASSAGISNQPQHF
TRBV28 CASSSDRGDQPQHF
TRBV6-5 CASWEAGYTF
TRBV7-2 CASSLTRDYNTLSYEQYF
TRBV7-2 CASSLRRGGIAGELFF
TRBV6-2/TRBV6-3 CASSEDTAGDTQYF
TRBV9 CASSPPLSNEQFF
TRBV19 CASSIVPSDYNEQFF
TRBV28 CASISHGTSSTNEKLFF
TRBV27 CASRRGTDVNSPLHF
TRBV2 CAAIPTTNEKLFF
TRBV7-2 CASSFLAGSTDTQYF
TRBV27 CASSLSSTKYNEQFF
TRBV27 CASSQLGGTEAFF
TRBV3-1 CASSQGFSGTGPYEQYF
TRBV5-6 CASSLGTISFDTQYF
TRBV7-2 CASSLAIRTGKGYTF
TRBV11-1 CASRRRGSDEQFF
TRBV7-9 CASSLRVYGSNEQYF
TRBV28 CASGGAFF
TRBV12-3/TRBV12-4 CASSLGTAYREAFF
TRBV6-1 CASTEEGGRNEQFF
TRBV12-5 CASGSPGQGTEELFF
TRBV7-9 CASSLGGDLYGYTF
TRBV3-1 CASSQEGITEAFF
TRBV7-2 CASSLITGGSGYTF
TRBV2 CATLLNLHRDLSYNSPLHF
TRBV20-1 CSARKGNTEAFF